This TCR beta chain is from a study of patients and donors after allogeneic stem cell transplantation. This clonotype showed up just a few times. TCRdb re-called the RT-PCR reads with MiXCR, one entry per CDR3 protein. The sample has over 150,000 distinct CDR3 sequences; around 30% are singletons. V was pared by 6 bases and J by 4 bases, with 8 bases of the junction left unmatched. Germline V gene lookup returns CDR1 MNHEY and CDR2 SMNVEV (reference sequence). The CDR3 runs to 15 residues. The chain employs TRBV27 and TRBJ1-3, with TRBD1 identical over 8 bases. The TCR comes from a human donor who was either an allogeneic HSCT recipient or a stem cell or donor lymphocyte infusion donor (not recorded which). It is not recorded whose cells these are; they may come from a transplant donor. The sequenced material came from blood, either unsorted or a sorted T cell fraction (not recorded which). DNA for the CDR3: TGTGCCAGCAGCCTTCAGGGGGCGGCAGGAAACACCATATATTTT. It yields the protein CASSLQGAAGNTIYF.